This record covers a single T cell receptor beta chain. Participant-given clinical history determined each cohort assignment. This record comes from a study of blood T cell repertoires in COVID-19. About the study: The origin of the acute and convalescent COVID-19 samples was the United States, Italy and Spain. T cells, B-cell-depleted T cells, or PBMCs supplied cDNA or gDNA.

The CDR3 contains 16 residues. The junction had 5 bases not matched to a gene; V was cut back by 1 base and J by 5 bases. The V gene's germline CDR1 is WSHSY and CDR2 SAAADI. Original processing methods: Reference gene primer amplification in the assay estimated nucleated cell counts. Here immunoSEQ multiplex PCR was the method, and the copy in TCRdb shows in-frame clones only, minus some. For V, J and clone size, that table is used; D and trimming come from the DNA. The table has 230,000 or so clones, around 88% seen once. The chain joins TRBV10-2 to TRBJ1-5; 10 bases map to TRBD1. The sequencing sample was made of PBMCs or T cells enriched from blood (not recorded which). This clonotype originated in a woman aged 40 to 50 with acute COVID-19. For the CDR3, the DNA is TGCGCCAGCAGTGAGTGGGCCGGGACAGGGGATCAGCCCCAGCATTTT. Translation gives CASSEWAGTGDQPQHF.